The 17 T cell receptor beta chains given below trace back to one sample, sequenced in a study of T-cell reconstitution after alpha-beta-depleted transplantation in children. This sample's TCRbeta library carried unique molecular identifier barcodes. TCRdb itself ran the PCR reads through MiXCR, one entry per CDR3 protein. This table holds about 980,000 distinct CDR3 sequences, roughly 31% found once. This sample comprised PBMCs, mostly from graft donor cells, obtained 360 days after TCRalphabeta/CD19-depleted stem cell transplant. The receptors here all came from a boy in the first two years of life who had a stem cell transplant for SCID, so the T cells may come from the graft donor.

This clonotype was seen a few times. The chain carries TRBV5-1 and TRBJ2-3; D gene uncertain. CDR1 and CDR2 from the germline V gene are SGHRS and YFSETQ. V was pared by 0 bases and J by 6 bases, with 14 bases between. This CDR3 has 15 amino acids. For the CDR3, the DNA is TGCGCCAGCAGCTTGGACCGACCTGATACGGATACGCAGTATTTT. It yields the protein CASSLDRPDTDTQYF.

Only one count was recorded for this clonotype. The chain has TRBV11-2 and TRBJ2-6, with TRBD1 matching 7 bases. This CDR3 region has 18 residues. Germline lookup yields CDR1 SGHAT and CDR2 FQNNGV. The V and J ends lost 4 bases and 2 bases, in that order; junction bases with no gene match: 11. The CDR3 DNA sequence: TGTGCCAGCAGCTCACAGCACAGGGGACCAACTGGGGCCAACGTCCTGACTTTC. Protein: CASSSQHRGPTGANVLTF.

The rearrangement links TRBV7-2 to TRBJ1-1, with 7 bases identical to TRBD1. Germline V gives CDR1 SGHTA, CDR2 FQGNSA. The CDR3 spans 14 residues. V shed 4 bases and J 3 bases; nucleotides not matched to a gene: 5. The CDR3 DNA reads as TGTGCCAGCAGCTCCTGGACAGGCGACACTGAAGCTTTCTTT. Translation: CASSSWTGDTEAFF.

This clonotype was detected only a few times. The V and J genes are TRBV20-1 and TRBJ2-7, with a possible D match to TRBD2 (6 bases). This CDR3 has 15 residues. Between the trimmed V and J ends, which lost 1 base and 5 bases, there was a span of 18 bases. Per the germline V gene, CDR1 is DFQATT and CDR2 is SNEGSKA (reference sequence). The CDR3 DNA sequence: TGCAGTGCTAGAGTGGGCAATGGGGGGATGGACGAGCAGTACTTC. Translating it yields CSARVGNGGMDEQYF.

This chain joins TRBV12-3 or TRBV12-4 and TRBJ2-5; a possible D gene is TRBD1 (5 bases). Trimming pared 5 bases from V and 5 bases from J, leaving 9 bases between. The CDR3 contains 12 residues. CDR3: CASSDSRETQYF. The DNA for the CDR3 is TGTGCCAGCAGTGACAGTCGGGAGACCCAGTACTTC.

The chain joins TRBV11-2 to TRBJ2-5; 7 nucleotides agree with TRBD1. Germline CDR1 is SGHAT and CDR2 is FQNNGV. The ends lost 5 bases at V and 3 bases at J; junction bases unmatched: 6. The CDR3 covers 14 residues. The CDR3 is CASSPQGTKETQYF. DNA of the CDR3: TGTGCCAGCAGCCCACAGGGGACAAAAGAGACCCAGTACTTC.

J is TRBJ2-5 and V is TRBV18, with 7 bases lining up with TRBD2. This CDR3 is 14 amino acids long. V dropped 5 bases and J dropped 5; count of bases not matched to a gene: 8. Germline V lookup: CDR1 KGHSH, CDR2 LQKENI. CDR3 loop: CASSAAGPRETQYF. CDR3 bases: TGTGCCAGCTCAGCAGCGGGGCCAAGGGAGACCCAGTACTTC. The full variable domain, with the rest looked up from reference TRBV18 and TRBJ2-5, is NAGVMQNPRHLVRRRGQEARLRCSPMKGHSHVYWYRQLPEEGLKFMVYLQKENIIDESGMPKERFSAEFPKEGPSILRIQQVVRGDSAAYFCASSAAGPRETQYFGPGTRLLVL.

The V and J genes are TRBV5-1 and TRBJ1-2, with TRBD1 identical over 7 bases. Looked up from germline, CDR1 is SGHRS and CDR2 is YFSETQ. Trimming at V came to 3 bases and at J to 5 bases, leaving 4 bases not matched to a gene. The CDR3 length is 13 residues. CDR3 sequence: CASSSTGTYGYTF. Here the CDR3 DNA reads TGCGCCAGCAGCTCGACAGGGACATATGGCTACACCTTC. The entire variable domain, with the rest obtained from reference TRBV5-1 and TRBJ1-2, is as follows: KAGVTQTPRYLIKTRGQQVTLSCSPISGHRSVSWYQQTPGQGLQFLFEYFSETQRNKGNFPGRFSGRQFSNSRSEMNVSTLELGDSALYLCASSSTGTYGYTFGSGTRLTVV.

The chain carries TRBV24-1 and TRBJ2-3; D may be TRBD2 (5 bases). Germline assignment: CDR1 KGHDR and CDR2 SFDVKD. The V and J ends lost 2 bases and 4 bases respectively, with 18 bases between them. CDR3 size: 17 residues. The CDR3 loop reads CATSDSPPPSEADTQYF. The CDR3 DNA follows: TGTGCCACCAGTGATTCACCACCCCCCTCGGAGGCAGATACGCAGTATTTT.

The chain recombines TRBV28 with TRBJ2-2; a possible D gene is TRBD1 (6 bases). The length of the CDR3 is 15 residues. Germline loops: CDR1 MDHEN, CDR2 SYDVKM. V was shortened by 6 bases and J by 7 bases, with 18 bases between the two germline ends. The CDR3 is CASSPPDRRIGELFF. The CDR3 DNA sequence: TGTGCCAGCAGCCCCCCCGACAGGCGGATCGGGGAGCTGTTTTTT.

The rearrangement joins TRBV20-1 to TRBJ2-1; D is undetermined. The CDR3 sequence is 14 residues long. Looked up from germline, CDR1 is DFQATT and CDR2 is SNEGSKA (reference sequence). V dropped 5 bases and J dropped 0 bases, with 11 bases sitting between them. Here the CDR3 DNA reads TGCAGTGCTCTCGCGTTAAGCTCCTACAATGAGCAGTTCTTC. Its translation: CSALALSSYNEQFF.

This chain joins TRBV5-1 and TRBJ2-2; TRBD2 matches at 9 bases. CDR1 and CDR2 from the germline V gene are SGHRS and YFSETQ. With 4 bases clipped from V and 3 bases from J, the junction kept 4 bases outside the gene matches. This CDR3 region has 15 residues. CDR3 sequence reads: CASSPKRGDTGELFF. The CDR3 DNA is TGCGCCAGCAGCCCGAAGCGGGGGGACACCGGGGAGCTGTTTTTT.

The chain is built from TRBV12-3 or TRBV12-4 and TRBJ1-3; weak D call: TRBD1 (5 bases). The CDR3 consists of 14 residues. V was shortened by 7 bases and J by 4 bases, with 14 bases between the two germline ends. CDR3 loop: CASNHIRGGNTIYF. The DNA of the CDR3 is TGTGCCAGCAATCATATCCGGGGCGGAAACACCATATATTTT.

The chain joins TRBV5-1 to TRBJ2-2; D remains ambiguous. Germline CDR1 SGHRS, CDR2 YFSETQ. V lost 1 base and J lost 0, with 10 bases in between. The CDR3 loop spans 16 amino acids. The CDR3 loop is CASSLPDTANTGELFF. The CDR3 coding sequence is TGCGCCAGCAGCTTGCCCGATACGGCGAACACCGGGGAGCTGTTTTTT.

This clonotype has just a few counts. The chain couples TRBV20-1 to TRBJ2-1; 12 positions agree with TRBD2. Per germline, CDR1 DFQATT and CDR2 SNEGSKA (reference sequence). Losses at the gene ends were 5 bases for V and 3 bases for J; bases not matched to a gene: 8. This CDR3 has 16 residues. The CDR3 loop is CSAGYLAGGLYNEQFF. CDR3 nucleotide sequence: TGCAGTGCTGGATACCTAGCGGGGGGGCTCTACAATGAGCAGTTCTTC.

The chain couples TRBV4-1 to TRBJ1-3; weak D call: TRBD1 (5 bases). Per germline, CDR1 MGHRA and CDR2 YSYEKL. V dropped 1 base and J dropped 4 bases, with 17 bases sitting between them. This CDR3 is 17 amino acids long. The CDR3: CASSQGVEGSLGNTIYF. The CDR3 DNA reads TGCGCCAGCAGCCAAGGTGTAGAGGGGAGTCTCGGAAACACCATATATTTT.

In this sample, this clonotype turned up many times. The chain uses TRBV10-2 and TRBJ2-7; 8 nucleotides line up with TRBD2. J gave up 1 base and V 5 bases, and 10 bases lay outside the gene matches. The germline gives CDR1 WSHSY, CDR2 SAAADI. This CDR3 comprises 16 residues. CDR3 nucleotides: TGCGCCAGCAGTCCTCCTAAGGCGGGGGGTTCCTACGAGCAGTACTTC. The encoded protein is CASSPPKAGGSYEQYF.